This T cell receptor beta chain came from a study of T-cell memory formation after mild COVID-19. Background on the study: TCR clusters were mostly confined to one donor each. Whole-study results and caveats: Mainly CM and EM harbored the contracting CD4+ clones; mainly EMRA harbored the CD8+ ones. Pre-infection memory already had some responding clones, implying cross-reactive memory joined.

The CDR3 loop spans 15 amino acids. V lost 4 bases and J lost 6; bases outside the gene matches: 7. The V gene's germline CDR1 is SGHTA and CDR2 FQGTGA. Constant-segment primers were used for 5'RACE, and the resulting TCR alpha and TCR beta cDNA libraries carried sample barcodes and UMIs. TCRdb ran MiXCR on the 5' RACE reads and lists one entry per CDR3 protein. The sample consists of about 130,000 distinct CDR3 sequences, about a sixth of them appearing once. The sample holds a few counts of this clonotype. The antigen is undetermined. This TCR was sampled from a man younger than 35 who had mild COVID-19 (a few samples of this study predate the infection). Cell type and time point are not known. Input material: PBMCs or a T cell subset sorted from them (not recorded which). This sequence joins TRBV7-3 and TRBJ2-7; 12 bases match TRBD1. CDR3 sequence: CASSSPGQGASEQYF. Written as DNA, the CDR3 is TGTGCCAGCAGCTCCCCGGGACAGGGGGCATCCGAGCAGTACTTC.